This TCR beta chain was identified during a study of somatic mutations in cytotoxic T cells in rheumatoid arthritis. Study summary: Sorting by flow gave nearly 100% purity for some V beta antibody-stained T-cell populations, including V beta1+ cells sequenced for TCRB. Notes on the study in general: In about an eighth of the roughly 65 patients, the largest CD8+ clone exceeded 20% of CD8+ cells.

To note about this clone: Its antigen is not identified.

From germline, CDR1 is MNHNY and CDR2 SVGAGI (reference sequence). This CDR3 has 16 residues. V was clipped by 7 bases and J by 4 bases; unmatched bases: 9. Positive selection with magnetic beads achieved the isolation of CD4+ and CD8+ cells, followed by a flow cytometry check of purity. In the study's own analysis: There were rare matches between patient CD8+ clones larger than 1% and published virus-specific TCRB sequences. The assay was immunoSEQ multiplex PCR, and TCRdb's table has in-frame clones only and misses some. V, J and clone size derive from that table, while D and trimming were established from the DNA sequence. There are some 4,300 clones in the sample; around 80% occur only once, and about a third lies in the top ten.

Sequencing was performed on CD8+ T cells sorted from blood. The sequence was obtained from a woman aged 60 to 75 with rheumatoid arthritis. The V gene is TRBV6-6, the J gene TRBJ2-5; 13 nucleotides agree with TRBD2. The DNA of the CDR3 is TGTGCCAGCAATACCCCGGGACTAGCGGGGAGAGAGACCCAGTACTTC. Translated, it gives CASNTPGLAGRETQYF.